This T cell receptor beta chain was observed in a study of tumor and adjacent non-tumor tissue in lung cancer. Comment on this clonotype: A read error may account for a junction end that differs from germline.

This sample's RNA came from whole unsorted tissue. Distant lung tissue was collected more than 3 cm away from the tumor edge. The CDR3 covers 13 residues. Germline assignment: CDR1 SGHAT and CDR2 FQNNGV. Three rounds of nested PCR, following a modified ARM-PCR protocol, produced the TCRbeta library. A single record per CDR3 protein comes from TCRdb applying MiXCR to the multiplex PCR reads. The sample holds roughly 75,000 distinct CDR3 sequences, about 82% seen once. The TCR was taken from a man in his fifties or sixties with non-small cell lung cancer. The rearrangement uses TRBV11-2 and TRBJ1-1; D unclear. Sample: distant non-tumor lung tissue. This chain's CDR3 is CACSLDLNTEAFF. The DNA for the CDR3 is TGTGCCTGCAGCTTGGATCTGAACACTGAGGCTTTCTTT.